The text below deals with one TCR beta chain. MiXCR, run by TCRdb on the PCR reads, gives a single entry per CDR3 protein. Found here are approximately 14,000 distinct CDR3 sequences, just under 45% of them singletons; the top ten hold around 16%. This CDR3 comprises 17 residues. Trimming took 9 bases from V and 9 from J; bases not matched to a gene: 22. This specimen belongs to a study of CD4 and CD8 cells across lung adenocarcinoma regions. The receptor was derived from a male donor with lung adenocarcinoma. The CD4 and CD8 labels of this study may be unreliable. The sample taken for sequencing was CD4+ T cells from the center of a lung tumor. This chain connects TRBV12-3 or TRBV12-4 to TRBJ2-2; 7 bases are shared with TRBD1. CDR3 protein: CARSPSPGQDWKRELFF. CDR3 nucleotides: TGTGCCAGGAGCCCGAGCCCAGGACAGGATTGGAAACGGGAGCTGTTTTTT.